This T cell receptor (beta chain) originates from a study of blood T cell repertoires in COVID-19. Background on the study: Specimens from acute and convalescent COVID-19 originated in the United States, Italy and Spain.

The germline gives CDR1 GTSNPN, CDR2 SVGIG (reference sequence). V lost 0 bases and J lost 4, with 15 bases in between. CDR3 length: 15 residues. Original handling: Estimated nucleated cell counts came from reference gene primer amplification. Repertoires were generated with immunoSEQ multiplex PCR, while TCRdb's copy carries only in-frame clones and drops some. For V, J and clone size, that table is used; D and trimming come from the DNA. The sample includes around 350,000 clones, around 87% of them seen just once. The chain is built from TRBV30 and TRBJ1-1, with TRBD1 as a possible D gene (5 bases). Sequenced material: peripheral blood. The source of this sequence is a human donor in a cohort sampled during active COVID-19. The CDR3 is CAWSVRTRGGTEAFF. The CDR3 DNA reads as TGTGCCTGGAGTGTAAGGACAAGGGGAGGCACTGAAGCTTTCTTT.